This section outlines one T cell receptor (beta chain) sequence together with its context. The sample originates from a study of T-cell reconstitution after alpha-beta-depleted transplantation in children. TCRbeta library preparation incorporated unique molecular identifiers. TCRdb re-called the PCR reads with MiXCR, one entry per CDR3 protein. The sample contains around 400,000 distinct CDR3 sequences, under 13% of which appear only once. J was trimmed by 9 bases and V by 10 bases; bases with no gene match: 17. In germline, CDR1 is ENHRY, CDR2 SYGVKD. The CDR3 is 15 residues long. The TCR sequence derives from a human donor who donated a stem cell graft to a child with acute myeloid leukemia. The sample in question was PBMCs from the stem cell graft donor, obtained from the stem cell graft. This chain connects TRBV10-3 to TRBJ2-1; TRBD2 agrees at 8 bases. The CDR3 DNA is TGTGCCACAGGTCCCGGGACTAGACTAATGGGTGAGCAGTTCTTC. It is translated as CATGPGTRLMGEQFF.